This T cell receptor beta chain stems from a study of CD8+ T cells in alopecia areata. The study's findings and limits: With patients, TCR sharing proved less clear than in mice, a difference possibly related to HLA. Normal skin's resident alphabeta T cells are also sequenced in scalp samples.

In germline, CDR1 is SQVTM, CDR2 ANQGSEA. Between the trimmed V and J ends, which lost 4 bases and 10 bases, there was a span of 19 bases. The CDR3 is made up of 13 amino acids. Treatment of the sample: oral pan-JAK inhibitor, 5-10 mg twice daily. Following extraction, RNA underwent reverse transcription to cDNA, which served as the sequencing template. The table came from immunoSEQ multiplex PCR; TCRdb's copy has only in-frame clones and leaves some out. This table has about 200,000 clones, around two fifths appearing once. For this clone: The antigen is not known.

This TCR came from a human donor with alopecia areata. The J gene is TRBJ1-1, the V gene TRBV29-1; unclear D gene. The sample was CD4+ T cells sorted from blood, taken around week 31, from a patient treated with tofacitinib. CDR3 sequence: CSVVRPLSLGAFF. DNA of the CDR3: TGCAGCGTTGTTCGACCCCTATCCTTGGGAGCTTTCTTT.